The sequence of this T cell receptor beta chain was determined in a study of T cells in localized non-small cell lung cancer. General observations from the study: When the top 100 tumor clones were examined, a median about 60 of them also appeared in the adjacent lung, which was paired and uninvolved. Overall survival was longer when the density of T cells in the blood was higher. Peak T cell clonality was found in uninvolved adjacent lung, exceeding tumor.

The data were produced by immunoSEQ multiplex PCR, yet TCRdb's version contains in-frame clones alone and is incomplete. The sample lists tens of thousands of clones; roughly 92% were seen once. In the case of this clone: Antigen: not known.

Germline V gives CDR1 MNHEY, CDR2 SMNVEV (reference sequence). V was cut by 6 bases and J by 9 bases, with 12 bases left in between. The CDR3 sequence is 12 residues long. The sequenced sample was peripheral blood, obtained before any cancer treatment. The V and J genes are TRBV27 and TRBJ2-1, with no clear D. The sequence derives from a man aged 35-75 years with stage I lung adenocarcinoma. The CDR3 sequence is CASSTLGAEQFF. The CDR3 DNA follows: TGTGCCAGCAGCACCCTCGGCGCTGAGCAGTTCTTC.